This T cell receptor beta chain is from a study of PD-1 blockade in classical Hodgkin lymphoma. About the research overall: Intravenous delivery of nivolumab at 3 mg/kg to patients occurred every 2 weeks. Study-level points and caveats: Only CD4+ TCR diversity, not CD8+, had risen significantly by C4D1.

Libraries were prepared by immunoSEQ multiplex PCR; TCRdb keeps only in-frame clonotypes and omits some of them. This table holds under 100,000 clones, over 80% found once. The CDR3 length is 16 residues. Germline CDR1 WSHSY, CDR2 SAAADI. V was clipped by 0 bases and J by 6 bases; unmatched bases: 8. As to this clone: Its antigen is as yet unknown.

The patients all showed relapse after autologous stem cell transplantation, while their brentuximab vedotin exposure varied. Sample: peripheral blood mononuclear cells (PBMCs), taken at baseline. This TCR came from a human donor with classical Hodgkin lymphoma. The J gene is TRBJ1-1, the V gene TRBV10-2; 9 bases fit TRBD1. CDR3 sequence (DNA): TGCGCCAGCAGTGAGTCCGGGACAGGGATTAGGGCTGAAGCTTTCTTT. This codes for CASSESGTGIRAEAFF.